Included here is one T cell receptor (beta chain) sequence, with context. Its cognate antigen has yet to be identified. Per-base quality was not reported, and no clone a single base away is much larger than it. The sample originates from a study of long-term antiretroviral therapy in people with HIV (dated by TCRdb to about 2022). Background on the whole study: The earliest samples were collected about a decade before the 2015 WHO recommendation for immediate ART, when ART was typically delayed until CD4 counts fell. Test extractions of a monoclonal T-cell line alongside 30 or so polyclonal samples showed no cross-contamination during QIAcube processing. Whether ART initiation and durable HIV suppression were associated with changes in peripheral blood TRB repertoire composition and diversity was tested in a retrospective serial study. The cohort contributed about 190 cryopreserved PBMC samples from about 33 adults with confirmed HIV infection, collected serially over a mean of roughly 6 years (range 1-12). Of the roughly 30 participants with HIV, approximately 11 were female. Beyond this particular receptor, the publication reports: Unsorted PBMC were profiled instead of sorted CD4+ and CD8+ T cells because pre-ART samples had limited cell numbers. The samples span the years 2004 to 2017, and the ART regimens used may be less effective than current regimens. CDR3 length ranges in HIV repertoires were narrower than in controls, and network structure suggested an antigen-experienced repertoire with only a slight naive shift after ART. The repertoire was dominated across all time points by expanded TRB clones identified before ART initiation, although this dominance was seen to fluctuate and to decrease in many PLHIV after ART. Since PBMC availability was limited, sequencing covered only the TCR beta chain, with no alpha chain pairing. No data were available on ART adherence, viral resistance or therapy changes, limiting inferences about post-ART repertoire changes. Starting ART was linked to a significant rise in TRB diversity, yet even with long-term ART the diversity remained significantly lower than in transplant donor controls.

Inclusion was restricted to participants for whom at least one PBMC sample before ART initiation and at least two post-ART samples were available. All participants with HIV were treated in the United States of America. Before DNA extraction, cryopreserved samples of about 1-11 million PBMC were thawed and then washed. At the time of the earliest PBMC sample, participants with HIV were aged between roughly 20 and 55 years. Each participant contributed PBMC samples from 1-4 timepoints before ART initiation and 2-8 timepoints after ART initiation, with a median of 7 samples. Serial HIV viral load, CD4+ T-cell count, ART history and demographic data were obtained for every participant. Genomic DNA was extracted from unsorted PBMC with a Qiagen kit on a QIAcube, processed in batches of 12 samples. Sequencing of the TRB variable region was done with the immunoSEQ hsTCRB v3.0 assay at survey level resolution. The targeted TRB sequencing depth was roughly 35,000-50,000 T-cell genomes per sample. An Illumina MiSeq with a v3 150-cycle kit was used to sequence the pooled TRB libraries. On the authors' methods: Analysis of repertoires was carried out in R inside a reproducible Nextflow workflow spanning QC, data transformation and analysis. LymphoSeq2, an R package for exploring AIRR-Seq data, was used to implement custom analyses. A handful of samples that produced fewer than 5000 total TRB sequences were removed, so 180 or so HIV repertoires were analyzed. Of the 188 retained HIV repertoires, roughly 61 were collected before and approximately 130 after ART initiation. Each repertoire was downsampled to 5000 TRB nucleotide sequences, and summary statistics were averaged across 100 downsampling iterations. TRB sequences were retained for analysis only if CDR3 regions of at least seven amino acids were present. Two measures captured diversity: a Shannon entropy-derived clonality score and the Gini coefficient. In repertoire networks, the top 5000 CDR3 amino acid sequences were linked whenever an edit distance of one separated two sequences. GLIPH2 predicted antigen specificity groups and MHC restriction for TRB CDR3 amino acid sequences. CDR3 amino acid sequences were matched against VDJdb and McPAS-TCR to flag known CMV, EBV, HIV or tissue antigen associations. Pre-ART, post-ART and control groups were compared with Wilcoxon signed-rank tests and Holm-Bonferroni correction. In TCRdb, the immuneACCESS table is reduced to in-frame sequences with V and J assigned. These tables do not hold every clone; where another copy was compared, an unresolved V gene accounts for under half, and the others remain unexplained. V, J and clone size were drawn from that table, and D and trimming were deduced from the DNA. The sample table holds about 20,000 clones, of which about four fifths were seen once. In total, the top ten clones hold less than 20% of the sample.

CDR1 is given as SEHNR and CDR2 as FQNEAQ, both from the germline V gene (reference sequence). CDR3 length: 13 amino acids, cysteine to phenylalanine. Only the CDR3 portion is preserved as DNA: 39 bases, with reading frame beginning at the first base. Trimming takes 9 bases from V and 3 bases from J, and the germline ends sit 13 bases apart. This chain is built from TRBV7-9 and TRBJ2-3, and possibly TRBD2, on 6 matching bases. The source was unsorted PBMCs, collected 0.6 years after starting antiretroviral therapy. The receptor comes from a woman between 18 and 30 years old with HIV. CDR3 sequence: CARRELSTDTQYF. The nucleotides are TGTGCCAGGCGGGAACTAAGTACAGATACGCAGTATTTT.